The clone carrying this TCR beta chain was recorded at least ten times. Germline assignment: CDR1 LGHDT and CDR2 YNNKEL (reference sequence). The CDR3 sequence is 11 residues long. The ends were cut back, 0 bases at V and 5 bases at J, with 2 bases in the middle. The data stem from a study of molecular identifiers for immune sequencing clone quantification. TCRdb fed the PCR reads into MiXCR, producing one record per CDR3 protein. The data show hundreds of thousands of distinct CDR3 sequences, roughly 27% seen once. The sequence derives from a human donor in good health. Some libraries in this study had Jurkat cell RNA spiked in. The sequencing input was naive CD8+ T cells from blood, with Jurkat cell RNA spiked in. Subset defined: FACS-sorted CD8+CD4-CCR7+CD45RA+ naive T cells. The rearrangement joins TRBV3-1 to TRBJ2-7; D unclear. CDR3 nucleotide sequence: TGTGCCAGCAGCCAAGAGAACGAGCAGTACTTC. This encodes CASSQENEQYF.